This TCR beta chain stems from a study of regulatory T cells in long-lasting Graves disease. Study results and caveats: Persistent disease showed a preference for TRBV28, TRBJ1-2 and TRBJ2-5. Limited sample numbers may have lowered accuracy.

The V and J ends lost 5 bases and 2 bases respectively, with 12 bases between them. The germline V gene encodes CDR1 MNHEY and CDR2 SMNVEV (reference sequence). CDR3 size: 15 residues. With iRepertoire HTBI primers and Arm-PCR of CDR3 regions, TCR beta libraries were built. TCRdb re-derived calls from the multiplex PCR reads in MiXCR, one entry per CDR3 protein. The table has about 620,000 distinct CDR3 sequences, around 15% seen once. About this clonotype itself: Its antigen is currently unknown.

As for time point: newly diagnosed GD, antithyroid drugs for less than 3 months. Extracted RNA from PBMCs served as the source of the TCR library. These data were also filed under a second study, of T cells in Graves' hyperthyroidism and ophthalmopathy. That report notes: Blood also held most thyroid clonotypes expanded beyond 0.001. A model of 13 V-J features distinguished ophthalmopathy from stable hyperthyroidism.

The sample consisted of peripheral blood mononuclear cells (PBMCs), taken at new diagnosis, from a patient treated with antithyroid drugs. This rearrangement joins TRBV27 to TRBJ2-2; D gene ambiguous. This receptor was obtained from a woman in her 30s with Graves disease. The chain's CDR3 is CASSLGSINTGELFF. For the CDR3, the DNA is TGTGCCAGCAGTCTGGGCAGCATTAACACCGGGGAGCTGTTTTTT.